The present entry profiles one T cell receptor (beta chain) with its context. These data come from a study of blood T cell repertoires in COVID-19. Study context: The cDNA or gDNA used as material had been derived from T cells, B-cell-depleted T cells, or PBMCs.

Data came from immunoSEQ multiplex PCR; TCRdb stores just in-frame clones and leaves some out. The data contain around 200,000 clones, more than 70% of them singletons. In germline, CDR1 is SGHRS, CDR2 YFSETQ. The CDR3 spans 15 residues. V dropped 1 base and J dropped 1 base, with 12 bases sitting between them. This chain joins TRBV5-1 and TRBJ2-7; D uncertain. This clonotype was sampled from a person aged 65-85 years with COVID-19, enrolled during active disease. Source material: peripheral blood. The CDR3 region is CASSLFPGGSYEQYF. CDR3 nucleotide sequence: TGCGCCAGCAGCTTGTTCCCTGGCGGATCCTACGAGCAGTACTTC.